This T cell receptor beta chain was recovered during a study of T-cell memory formation after mild COVID-19. Overall study findings and caveats: Memory from before infection featured some responding clones, which suggests cross-reactive memory joined.

As concerns this clonotype: Its target is unknown.

It was 5'RACE with constant-segment primers that produced the TCR alpha and TCR beta cDNA libraries, which carried sample barcodes and UMIs. MiXCR, run by TCRdb on the 5' RACE reads, gives a single entry per CDR3 protein. The sample shows over 300,000 distinct CDR3 sequences, roughly 20% of them seen only once. This TCR derives from a young man who had mild COVID-19 (a few samples of this study predate the infection). Cell type and time point are not known. Sequenced sample: PBMCs or a T cell subset sorted from them (not recorded which).

The CDR3 is CAISGGLQITGELFF. CDR3 bases: TGTGCCATCAGTGGAGGACTCCAGATCACCGGGGAGCTGTTTTTT. The chain joins TRBV10-3 to TRBJ2-2, with D maybe TRBD2 (5 bases). Trimming removed 4 bases from V and 4 bases from J, with 13 bases in between. CDR1 is ENHRY and CDR2 is SYGVKD in the germline V gene. There are 15 residues in the CDR3.